The 27 T cell receptor beta chains given below trace back to one sample, sequenced in a study of blood T cells in healthy people across ages. Using a J-beta primer mix together with a sample-barcoded 5' primer, a second PCR was run for roughly 7 to 12 cycles. TCRdb re-analysed the 5' RACE reads in MiXCR, keeping a single row per CDR3 protein. Among 800,000 to 1,000,000 distinct CDR3 sequences listed, roughly 50% were seen once. Input material: blood. The receptors here all came from a man between 25 and 39 years old in good health.

J is TRBJ2-5 and V is TRBV2; TRBD2 might be the D (6 bases). This CDR3 is 12 amino acids long. The ends were cut back, 3 bases at V and 11 bases at J, with 13 bases in the middle. Germline-derived CDR1 and CDR2 are SNHLY and FYNNEI. This CDR3 reads CASSDRGREQYF. The CDR3 DNA is TGTGCCAGCAGTGACCGGGGACGGGAGCAGTACTTC.

This chain connects TRBV5-1 to TRBJ2-3; 8 nucleotides line up with TRBD2. The CDR3 loop spans 16 amino acids. V was pared by 4 bases and J by 6 bases, with 13 bases of the junction left unmatched. Per germline, CDR1 SGHRS and CDR2 YFSETQ. CDR3 bases: TGCGCCAGCAGCGCGTTAGCGGGGCCCTTGCGGGATACGCAGTATTTT. It translates to CASSALAGPLRDTQYF. Full variable domain (outside the CDR3, taken from reference TRBV5-1 and TRBJ2-3): KAGVTQTPRYLIKTRGQQVTLSCSPISGHRSVSWYQQTPGQGLQFLFEYFSETQRNKGNFPGRFSGRQFSNSRSEMNVSTLELGDSALYLCASSALAGPLRDTQYFGPGTRLTVL.

This clonotype was recorded a few times. This chain uses TRBV20-1 with TRBJ2-5; perhaps TRBD1 as D (5 bases). TRBJ2-7 matches the DNA end more closely, so the J call is doubtful. The CDR3 has 12 amino acids. Germline-derived CDR1 and CDR2 are DFQATT and SNEGSKA (reference sequence). The CDR3 spells CSASQGFYEQYF. In DNA, the CDR3 is TGCAGTGCTAGTCAGGGTTTCTACGAGCAGTACTTC.

This clonotype appeared a few times. The rearrangement joins TRBV7-2 to TRBJ1-5, with D possibly being TRBD1 (6 bases). Germline lookup yields CDR1 SGHTA and CDR2 FQGNSA. V lost 2 bases and J 4 bases, leaving 15 bases between the germline ends. CDR3 size: 16 residues. Here the CDR3 reads CASSLRSGDRNQPQHF. DNA for the CDR3: TGTGCCAGCAGCTTAAGATCAGGGGATCGGAATCAGCCCCAGCATTTT.

This clonotype turned up a few times. The gene calls are TRBV6-5 and TRBJ2-7; weak D call: TRBD1 (5 bases). The CDR3 totals 13 residues. From germline, CDR1 is MNHEY and CDR2 SVGAGI. V was cut by 6 bases and J by 7 bases, with 16 bases left in between. CDR3 sequence reads: CASSLPGAREQYF. CDR3 nucleotide sequence: TGTGCCAGCAGCCTGCCTGGGGCCAGGGAGCAGTACTTC.

The chain carries TRBV5-1 and TRBJ2-3; D gene ambiguous. The CDR3 extends over 13 amino acids. Germline V gene data show CDR1 as SGHRS and CDR2 as YFSETQ. Trimming pared 4 bases from V and 5 bases from J, leaving 11 bases between. The CDR3 is CASSVPDGDTQYF. For the CDR3, the DNA is TGCGCCAGCAGCGTACCGGATGGAGATACGCAGTATTTT. The full variable domain, with the rest looked up from reference TRBV5-1 and TRBJ2-3, is KAGVTQTPRYLIKTRGQQVTLSCSPISGHRSVSWYQQTPGQGLQFLFEYFSETQRNKGNFPGRFSGRQFSNSRSEMNVSTLELGDSALYLCASSVPDGDTQYFGPGTRLTVL.

V gene TRBV27 combines with J gene TRBJ1-2, with D unresolved. This CDR3 has 13 residues. The germline gives CDR1 MNHEY, CDR2 SMNVEV (reference sequence). Trimming stripped 10 bases from V and 1 base from J, with 13 bases between. In DNA, the CDR3 is TGTGCCACCTCAATTTCCGTTAACTATGGCTACACCTTC. It codes for CATSISVNYGYTF.

This chain joins TRBV5-1 and TRBJ2-5; either TRBD1 or TRBD2 may supply D (5 bases each). Germline assignment: CDR1 SGHRS and CDR2 YFSETQ. V shed 1 base and J shed 2 bases, with 15 bases lying between them. The CDR3 contains 16 residues. The CDR3 loop is CASSLSMWGLQETQYF. In nucleotides, the CDR3 is TGCGCCAGCAGCTTGTCCATGTGGGGGTTACAAGAGACCCAGTACTTC.

The sample holds a few counts of this clonotype. The chain employs TRBV20-1 and TRBJ2-1, with 13 bases that match TRBD2. Germline CDR1 reads DFQATT; CDR2 reads SNEGSKA (reference sequence). Trimming cost V 5 bases and J 8 bases; bases outside gene matches: 6. The CDR3 consists of 14 residues. The DNA for the CDR3 is TGCAGTGCTTTAACTAGCGGGGGGGCCCATGAGCAGTTCTTC. Translation: CSALTSGGAHEQFF.

This clonotype was observed a single time. This chain joins TRBV6-2 or TRBV6-3 and TRBJ2-1; 10 nucleotides match TRBD1. CDR1 is MNHEY and CDR2 is SVGEGT in the germline V gene. Trimming removed 5 bases from V and 7 bases from J; junction bases left unmatched: 5. CDR3 length: 14 amino acids. CDR3 sequence: CASSRTGGRNEQFF. The DNA of the CDR3 is TGTGCCAGCAGTCGGACAGGGGGGCGGAATGAGCAGTTCTTC.

As concerns this clonotype: At one end, the junction sequence differs from germline, possibly due to a read error. V gene TRBV18 combines with J gene TRBJ1-2, with D uncertain. Germline CDR1 reads KGHSH; CDR2 reads LQKENI. CDR3 size: 12 residues. The DNA of the CDR3 is TGTGCCAGCTCCCTCGCCGACTATAGCTACACCTTC. Translating gives CASSLADYSYTF.

This clonotype has just a few counts. V is TRBV6-5 and J is TRBJ1-5; D is uncertain. The CDR3 is made up of 15 amino acids. Germline CDR1 MNHEY, CDR2 SVGAGI. Trimming removed 0 bases from V and 4 bases from J, with 10 bases in between. The CDR3 coding sequence is TGTGCCAGCAGTTACTCGAGAGAGCTGAATCAGCCCCAGCATTTT. Protein: CASSYSRELNQPQHF.

This clonotype was seen a few times. The J gene is TRBJ2-1, the V gene TRBV13; D possibly corresponds to TRBD2 (6 bases). V lost 0 bases and J lost 5, with 14 bases in between. The length of the CDR3 is 16 residues. Per the germline V gene, CDR1 is PRHDT and CDR2 is FYEKMQ (reference sequence). The CDR3 nucleotides are TGTGCCAGCAGCTTAGGCGCAACGGGGGTCAACAATGAGCAGTTCTTC. Its protein is CASSLGATGVNNEQFF.

This clonotype was recorded once. The rearrangement uses TRBV12-3 or TRBV12-4 and TRBJ2-7; weak D call: TRBD2 (6 bases). Trimming left V 3 bases short and J 4 bases short, with 13 bases between. The CDR3 sequence is 14 residues long. This chain's CDR3 is CASSFGGFLYEQYF. CDR3 in DNA: TGTGCCAGCAGTTTTGGGGGGTTCTTATACGAGCAGTACTTC.

In its sample, this clonotype was seen a few times. CDR3 protein: CSAREGPDTQYF. Here the CDR3 DNA reads TGCAGTGCTAGGGAAGGTCCGGACACCCAGTACTTC. J is TRBJ2-5 and V is TRBV20-1; D not resolved. V was shortened by 3 bases and J by 8 bases, with 13 bases between the two germline ends. The CDR3 runs to 12 residues. Germline V gene sequence: CDR1 DFQATT, CDR2 SNEGSKA (reference sequence).

The chain uses TRBV5-1 and TRBJ1-1, with D perhaps TRBD1 (6 bases). This CDR3 has 14 residues. V shed 4 bases and J shed 6 bases, with 16 bases lying between them. Germline CDR1 is SGHRS and CDR2 is YFSETQ. The CDR3 DNA follows: TGCGCCAGCAGCCCTTCGGGGGGCTATTCTGAAGCTTTCTTT. Its protein is CASSPSGGYSEAFF.

This clonotype has a count of ten or more. CDR3 DNA: TGTGCCAGCAGCCTAGGCCCACCGGTCATCTCTGGGGCCAACGTCCTGACTTTC. Translation: CASSLGPPVISGANVLTF. The rearrangement links TRBV7-9 to TRBJ2-6; D is ambiguous. Germline V lookup: CDR1 SEHNR, CDR2 FQNEAQ (reference sequence). V was trimmed by 5 bases and J by 0 bases, leaving 17 bases between them. The length of the CDR3 is 18 residues.

This clonotype was seen only a few times. The J gene is TRBJ1-5, the V gene TRBV12-3 or TRBV12-4; D might be TRBD1 (5 bases). The ends were cut back, 5 bases at V and 4 bases at J, with 9 bases in the middle. The CDR3 consists of 13 residues. CDR3 in DNA: TGTGCCAGCAGTCTCAGGGTGAATCAGCCCCAGCATTTT. This codes for CASSLRVNQPQHF.

Many counts were recorded for this clonotype. This rearrangement joins TRBV29-1 to TRBJ2-2, with D tentatively TRBD1 (7 bases). The germline V gene encodes CDR1 SQVTM and CDR2 ANQGSEA. The CDR3 covers 15 residues. V lost 5 bases and J 4 bases, leaving 17 bases between the germline ends. In DNA form, the CDR3 reads TGCAGCGTTTCAGGCGGGACAGAGATCACCGGGGAGCTGTTTTTT. Translation: CSVSGGTEITGELFF.

The table lists this clonotype with a count of one. This sequence joins TRBV10-3 and TRBJ2-1; 9 positions agree with TRBD2. The last part of the DNA fits TRBJ2-7 better; the J call may be wrong. The CDR3 is 16 residues long. CDR1 ENHRY and CDR2 SYGVKD come from the germline V gene. CDR3 region: CAIKEVASGTKNEQYF. The CDR3 coding sequence is TGTGCCATCAAAGAGGTGGCTAGCGGGACGAAGAATGAGCAGTACTTC.

The sample holds many counts of this clonotype. V usage is TRBV6-2 or TRBV6-3 and J usage is TRBJ1-2; unclear D gene. Germline V gene data show CDR1 as MNHEY and CDR2 as SVGEGT. This CDR3 has 16 amino acids. V dropped 5 bases and J dropped 8 bases, with 24 bases sitting between them. This CDR3 reads CASSPPGPATRSGYTF. As DNA, the CDR3 is TGTGCCAGCAGTCCCCCCGGACCGGCCACGCGGTCGGGCTACACCTTC.

The chain is built from TRBV30 and TRBJ2-1, with D unclear. The length of the CDR3 is 12 residues. Germline V gives CDR1 GTSNPN, CDR2 SVGIG (reference sequence). Trimming cost V 0 bases and J 9 bases, with 9 bases left between them. The CDR3 region is CAWSVASFEQFF. The CDR3 DNA reads TGTGCCTGGAGTGTCGCTAGTTTTGAGCAGTTCTTC.

This clonotype has a single count. An end of the junction differs from the germline gene, which may be a read error. V usage is TRBV4-2 and J usage is TRBJ1-2; D unresolved. Germline V lookup: CDR1 LGHNA, CDR2 YNFKEQ. CDR3 length: 16 residues. The CDR3 is CASSQDSEPGNYGHTF. CDR3 DNA sequence: TGTGCCAGCAGCCAAGATTCTGAGCCGGGGAACTATGGCCACACCTTC.

The rearrangement joins TRBV30 to TRBJ2-5; no firm D call. Trimming took off 2 bases at V and 11 bases at J, with 12 bases between the two ends. The CDR3 spans 11 residues. CDR1 GTSNPN and CDR2 SVGIG come from the germline V gene (reference sequence). The CDR3 DNA reads as TGTGCCTGGAGTACCATCGATCGGCAGTACTTC. This sequence encodes CAWSTIDRQYF. Looking up the rest from reference TRBV30 and TRBJ2-5 gives the full variable domain: SQTIHQWPATLVQPVGSPLSLECTVEGTSNPNLYWYRQAAGRGLQLLFYSVGIGQISSEVPQNLSASRPQDRQFILSSKKLLLSDSGFYLCAWSTIDRQYFGPGTRLLVL.

This clonotype was recorded at least ten times. The chain is built from TRBV7-9 and TRBJ2-3, with D possibly matching TRBD2 (5 bases). Trimming took 6 bases from V and 4 from J, leaving 11 bases between them. The CDR3 has 13 amino acids. Per the germline V gene, CDR1 is SEHNR and CDR2 is FQNEAQ (reference sequence). CDR3 residues: CASSLLAADTQYF. CDR3 in DNA: TGTGCCAGCAGTTTGCTAGCCGCAGATACGCAGTATTTT. Supplemented by reference TRBV7-9 and TRBJ2-3, the full variable domain reads DTGVSQNPRHKITKRGQNVTFRCDPISEHNRLYWYRQTLGQGPEFLTYFQNEAQLEKSRLLSDRFSAERPKGSFSTLEIQRTEQGDSAMYLCASSLLAADTQYFGPGTRLTVL.

Of note for this clonotype: The germline gene is not matched at one end of the junction; a read error may be the cause. The gene calls are TRBV3-1 and TRBJ1-2; D is unresolved. Germline loops: CDR1 LGHDT, CDR2 YNNKEL (reference sequence). The CDR3 runs to 15 residues. CDR3 in DNA: TGTGCCGGCAGCCAATTGACTTCCACTAACTATGGCTACACCTTC. Amino acids: CAGSQLTSTNYGYTF. The variable domain in full, completed from reference TRBV3-1 and TRBJ1-2, reads DTAVSQTPKYLVTQMGNDKSIKCEQNLGHDTMYWYKQDSKKFLKIMFSYNNKELIINETVPNRFSPKSPDKAHLNLHINSLELGDSAVYFCAGSQLTSTNYGYTFGSGTRLTVV.

The rearrangement links TRBV4-1 to TRBJ2-5; 7 positions match TRBD1. Germline lookup yields CDR1 MGHRA and CDR2 YSYEKL. V lost 3 bases to trimming and J lost 5 bases; unmatched junction nucleotides: 12. The length of the CDR3 is 16 residues. CDR3 region: CASSQLMRGQEETQYF. CDR3 in DNA: TGCGCCAGCAGCCAGTTGATGAGGGGGCAGGAGGAGACCCAGTACTTC.